Sequencing of this TCR beta chain was carried out in a study of T cells in Graves' hyperthyroidism and ophthalmopathy. This clonotype has more than one count but fewer than ten. Amplified TCR beta CDR3 regions derived from RNA transcripts. In the first-round RT-PCR of the TCR CDR3, the HTBI primer set was used. TCRdb itself ran the multiplex PCR reads through MiXCR, one entry per CDR3 protein. The top ten clones hold around 8.1% of a sample with more than 600,000 distinct CDR3 sequences, about a sixth of them seen once. There are 15 residues in the CDR3. The germline V gene encodes CDR1 SGHDT and CDR2 YYEEEE. Trimming removed 0 bases from V and 5 bases from J, with 12 bases in between.

The rearrangement uses TRBV5-6 and TRBJ2-1; D call uncertain. This TCR derives from a man in his late teens or twenties with Graves' hyperthyroidism. Sequenced sample: blood. The CDR3 sequence: CASSLGRFRDNEQFF. The CDR3 region has the DNA TGTGCCAGCAGCTTGGGTCGGTTTCGGGACAATGAGCAGTTCTTC.